Following are 10 T cell receptor beta chains from one sample sequenced in a study of T cell repertoires in cytomegalovirus infection. MiXCR, run by TCRdb on the reads, gives a single entry per CDR3 protein. The table includes around 130,000 distinct CDR3 sequences, 20% to 30% detected once. The antigens of these receptors remain unknown. The sequenced sample was PBMCs, sequenced either directly or after in vitro stimulation (not recorded which). The receptor set was obtained from a human donor in good health (CMV status not recorded). Some clones in this sample may be carry-over from other donors' samples.

This clonotype was counted a few times. The chain joins TRBV10-2 to TRBJ2-7, with 8 bases aligning to TRBD2. CDR1 is WSHSY, CDR2 SAAADI, per germline. The CDR3 is 15 amino acids. J was trimmed by 1 base and V by 5 bases; bases with no gene match: 7. The CDR3 DNA reads TGCGCCAGCAGTTCTAGCGGGTTGGGGTCCTACGAGCAGTACGTC. Protein sequence: CASSSSGLGSYEQYV.

This clonotype was recorded many times. Here the CDR3 DNA reads TGTGCCAGCAGCTTAGGATTCTTTCGTCGTGGGGGTGGGCACACTGAAGCTTTCTTT. As protein: CASSLGFFRRGGGHTEAFF. V and J are TRBV7-2 and TRBJ1-1; D is possibly TRBD1 (5 bases). The CDR3 has 19 residues. Trimming took off 1 base at V and 3 bases at J, with 24 bases between the two ends. CDR1 is SGHTA, CDR2 FQGNSA, per germline. The entire variable domain, with the rest obtained from reference TRBV7-2 and TRBJ1-1, is as follows: GAGVSQSPSNKVTEKGKDVELRCDPISGHTALYWYRQSLGQGLEFLIYFQGNSAPDKSGLPSDRFSAERTGGSVSTLTIQRTQQEDSAVYLCASSLGFFRRGGGHTEAFFGQGTRLTVV.

This clonotype showed up just a few times. This rearrangement joins TRBV19 to TRBJ1-2; D call uncertain. Germline loops: CDR1 LNHDA, CDR2 SQIVND (reference sequence). There are 12 residues in the CDR3. Trimming removed 5 bases at V and 8 bases at J, with 12 bases between. CDR3 sequence (DNA): TGTGCCAGTAGTTTCCTGGAACGGGGCTACACCTTC. Protein sequence: CASSFLERGYTF.

The chain is built from TRBV10-3 and TRBJ2-7; D call uncertain. This CDR3 comprises 15 residues. The germline V gene has CDR1 ENHRY and CDR2 SYGVKD. The germline V and J ends were trimmed by 3 bases and 2 bases, with 14 bases remaining between them. CDR3 sequence (DNA): TGTGCCATCAGTGATGGTAGAGCGAATGCCTACGAGCAGTACTTC. Its translation is CAISDGRANAYEQYF.

This clonotype was seen a handful of times. CDR3 amino acids: CASSPGGSNYGYTF. CDR3 DNA sequence: TGTGCCAGCAGCCCAGGGGGATCTAACTATGGCTACACCTTC. This chain uses TRBV11-3 with TRBJ1-2; 7 nucleotides line up with TRBD1. The CDR3 loop spans 14 amino acids. With 5 bases clipped from V and 0 bases from J, the junction kept 3 bases outside the gene matches. CDR1 and CDR2 (germline): SGHNT, YENEEA. Full variable domain (missing parts from reference TRBV11-3 and TRBJ1-2): EAGVVQSPRYKIIEKKQPVAFWCNPISGHNTLYWYLQNLGQGPELLIRYENEEAVDDSQLPKDRFSAERLKGVDSTLKIQPAELGDSAVYLCASSPGGSNYGYTFGSGTRLTVV.

This clonotype was counted many times. The chain combines TRBV24-1 with TRBJ1-5; D perhaps matches TRBD1 (5 bases). This CDR3 contains 15 residues. Germline lookup yields CDR1 KGHDR and CDR2 SFDVKD. The V end lost 3 bases, the J end lost 7 bases, and 15 bases lay between the germline ends. This CDR3 reads CATSDTSPGEQPQHF. CDR3 coding DNA: TGTGCCACCAGTGATACGTCCCCGGGGGAACAGCCCCAGCATTTT.

The chain joins TRBV6-1 to TRBJ2-7; maybe TRBD2 (6 bases). Trimming shortened V by 2 bases and J by 2 bases, and 19 bases separated the two germline ends. Germline-derived CDR1 and CDR2 are MNHNS and SASEGT. The CDR3 covers 17 residues. This chain's CDR3 is CASSEPHTAGRAYEQYV. The DNA for the CDR3 is TGTGCCAGCAGTGAACCCCACACGGCGGGGCGGGCCTACGAGCAGTACGTC.

The chain uses TRBV20-1 and TRBJ1-1; a weak D match, TRBD1 (6 bases). V was shortened by 6 bases and J by 8 bases, with 22 bases between the two germline ends. Germline V lookup: CDR1 DFQATT, CDR2 SNEGSKA (reference sequence). This CDR3 region has 14 residues. This chain's CDR3 is CSAAGGTKRKEAFF. The CDR3 nucleotides are TGCAGTGCGGCCGGGGGCACAAAAAGAAAAGAAGCTTTCTTT.

In this sample, this clonotype turned up many times. The genes are TRBV7-8 and TRBJ1-1; TRBD1 might be the D (5 bases). Germline-derived CDR1 and CDR2 are SGHVS and FQNEAQ. V was clipped by 5 bases and J by 1 base, with 14 bases between them. The CDR3 loop spans 15 amino acids. CDR3 in DNA: TGTGCCAGCAGCCCTAGGGGCGTTCCGAACACTGAAGCTTTCTTT. Translated, it gives CASSPRGVPNTEAFF.

On this clonotype: A read error is possible here, since a much larger clone lies one base away. The J gene is TRBJ1-2, the V gene TRBV7-6, with 7 bases aligning to TRBD1. The CDR3 totals 15 residues. The ends lost 5 bases at V and 8 bases at J; junction bases unmatched: 14. CDR1 SGHVS and CDR2 FNYEAQ come from the germline V gene. The CDR3 bases are TGTGCCAGCAGCCCCCCCTGGGACAGCGCTAAAGGCTACACCTTC. Encoded protein: CASSPPWDSAKGYTF.